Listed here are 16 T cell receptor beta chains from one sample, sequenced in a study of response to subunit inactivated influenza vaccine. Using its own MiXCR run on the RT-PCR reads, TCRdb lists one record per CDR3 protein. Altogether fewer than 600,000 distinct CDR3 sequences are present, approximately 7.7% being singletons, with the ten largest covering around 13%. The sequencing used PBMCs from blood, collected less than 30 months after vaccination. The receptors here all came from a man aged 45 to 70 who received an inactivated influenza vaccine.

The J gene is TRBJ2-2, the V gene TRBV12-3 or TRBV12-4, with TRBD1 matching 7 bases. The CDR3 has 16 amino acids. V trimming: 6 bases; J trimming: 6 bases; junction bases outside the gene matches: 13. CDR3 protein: CASRRPGQNSAGELFF. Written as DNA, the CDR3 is TGTGCCAGCAGGCGTCCGGGACAGAATTCGGCCGGGGAGCTGTTTTTT.

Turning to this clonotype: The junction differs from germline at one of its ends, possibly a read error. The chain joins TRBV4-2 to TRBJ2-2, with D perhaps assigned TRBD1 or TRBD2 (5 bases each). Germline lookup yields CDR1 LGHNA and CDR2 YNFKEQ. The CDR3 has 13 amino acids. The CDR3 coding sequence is TGTGCCAGCAGCACCCTGGACACCGGGGAGCTGCTTTTT. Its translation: CASSTLDTGELLF.

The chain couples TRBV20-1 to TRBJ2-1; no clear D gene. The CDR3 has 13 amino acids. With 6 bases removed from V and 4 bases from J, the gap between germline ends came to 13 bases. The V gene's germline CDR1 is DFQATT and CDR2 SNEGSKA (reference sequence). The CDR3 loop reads CSAGTSSYNEQFF. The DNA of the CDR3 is TGCAGTGCCGGAACCTCTTCTTACAATGAGCAGTTCTTC.

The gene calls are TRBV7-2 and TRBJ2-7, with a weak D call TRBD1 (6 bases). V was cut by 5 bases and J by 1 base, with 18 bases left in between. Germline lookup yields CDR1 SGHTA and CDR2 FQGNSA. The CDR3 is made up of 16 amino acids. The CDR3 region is CASSPTTGTSSYEQYF. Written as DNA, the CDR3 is TGTGCCAGCAGCCCAACTACAGGGACCTCGTCCTACGAGCAGTACTTC.

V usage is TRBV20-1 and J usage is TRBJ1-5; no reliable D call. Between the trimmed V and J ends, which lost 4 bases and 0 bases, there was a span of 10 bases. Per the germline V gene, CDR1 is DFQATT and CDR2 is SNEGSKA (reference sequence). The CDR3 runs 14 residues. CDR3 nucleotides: TGCAGTGCTACGACGGGAGGTAGCAATCAGCCCCAGCATTTT. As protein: CSATTGGSNQPQHF.

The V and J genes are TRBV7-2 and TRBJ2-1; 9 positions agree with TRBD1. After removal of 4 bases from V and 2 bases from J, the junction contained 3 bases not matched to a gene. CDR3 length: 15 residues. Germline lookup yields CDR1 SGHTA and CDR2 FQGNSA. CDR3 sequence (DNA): TGTGCCAGCAGCTCACGACAGGGGGCCTACAATGAGCAGTTCTTC. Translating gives CASSSRQGAYNEQFF.

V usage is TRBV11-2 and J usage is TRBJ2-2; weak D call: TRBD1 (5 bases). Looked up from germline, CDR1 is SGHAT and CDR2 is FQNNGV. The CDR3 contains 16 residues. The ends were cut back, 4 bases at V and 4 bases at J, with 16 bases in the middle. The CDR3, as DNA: TGTGCCAGCAGCTCGACCCAGGTTCAGGGCACCGGGGAGCTGTTTTTT. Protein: CASSSTQVQGTGELFF.

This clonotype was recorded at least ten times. The CDR3 DNA reads as TGTGCCAGCAGCGACAGGGACAATCAGCCCCAGCATTTT. Its translation is CASSDRDNQPQHF. The chain joins TRBV12-3 or TRBV12-4 to TRBJ1-5, with 7 bases matching TRBD1. J was trimmed by 3 bases and V by 6 bases; bases with no gene match: 2. The CDR3 has 13 residues.

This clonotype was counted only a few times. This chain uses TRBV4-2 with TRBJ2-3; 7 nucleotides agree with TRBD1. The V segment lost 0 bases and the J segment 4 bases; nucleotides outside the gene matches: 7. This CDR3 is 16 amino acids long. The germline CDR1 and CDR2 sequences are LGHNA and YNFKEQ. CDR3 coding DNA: TGTGCCAGCAGCCAAGATGTGAGACAGGGACCAGATACGCAGTATTTT. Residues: CASSQDVRQGPDTQYF.

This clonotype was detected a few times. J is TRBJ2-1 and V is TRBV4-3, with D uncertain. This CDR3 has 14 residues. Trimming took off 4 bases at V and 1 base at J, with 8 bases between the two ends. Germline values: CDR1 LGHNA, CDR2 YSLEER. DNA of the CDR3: TGCGCCAGCAGCCGAACTAATTCCTACAATGAGCAGTTCTTC. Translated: CASSRTNSYNEQFF.

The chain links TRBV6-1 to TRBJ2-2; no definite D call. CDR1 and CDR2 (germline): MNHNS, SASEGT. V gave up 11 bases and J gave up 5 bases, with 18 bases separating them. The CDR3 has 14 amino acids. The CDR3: CAGKPGPPTGELFF. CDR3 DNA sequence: TGTGCCGGCAAACCGGGCCCACCAACCGGGGAGCTGTTTTTT.

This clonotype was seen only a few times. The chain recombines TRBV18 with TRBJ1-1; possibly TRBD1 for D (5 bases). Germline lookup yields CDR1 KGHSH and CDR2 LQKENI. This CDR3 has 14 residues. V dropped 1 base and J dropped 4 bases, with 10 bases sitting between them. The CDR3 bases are TGTGCCAGCTCACCACGGCGGGGGACCACTGAAGCTTTCTTT. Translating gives CASSPRRGTTEAFF.

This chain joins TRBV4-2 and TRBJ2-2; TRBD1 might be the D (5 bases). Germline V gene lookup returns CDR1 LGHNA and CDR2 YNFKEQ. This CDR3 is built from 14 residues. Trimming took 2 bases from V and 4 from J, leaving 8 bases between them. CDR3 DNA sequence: TGTGCCAGCAGCCAACACAGGACCACCGGGGAGCTGTTTTTT. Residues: CASSQHRTTGELFF.

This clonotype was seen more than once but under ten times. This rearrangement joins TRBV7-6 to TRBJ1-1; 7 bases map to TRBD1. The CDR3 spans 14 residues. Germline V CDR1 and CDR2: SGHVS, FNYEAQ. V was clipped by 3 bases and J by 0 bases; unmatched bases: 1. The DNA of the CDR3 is TGTGCCAGCAGCTTGACAGGGTTGAACACTGAAGCTTTCTTT. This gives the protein CASSLTGLNTEAFF.

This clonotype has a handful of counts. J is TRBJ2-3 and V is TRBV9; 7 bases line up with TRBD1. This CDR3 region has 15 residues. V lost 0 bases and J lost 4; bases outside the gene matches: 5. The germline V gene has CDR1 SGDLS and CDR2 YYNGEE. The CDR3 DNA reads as TGTGCCAGCAGCGTAGAAGGGGGCGCCGCAGATACGCAGTATTTT. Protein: CASSVEGGAADTQYF.

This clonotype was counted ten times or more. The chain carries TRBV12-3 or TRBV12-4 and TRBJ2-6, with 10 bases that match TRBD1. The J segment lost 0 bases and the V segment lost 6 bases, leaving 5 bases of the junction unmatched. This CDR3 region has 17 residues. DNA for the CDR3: TGTGCCAGCAGCCCCGGGACAGGGGTCTCTGGGGCCAACGTCCTGACTTTC. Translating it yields CASSPGTGVSGANVLTF.